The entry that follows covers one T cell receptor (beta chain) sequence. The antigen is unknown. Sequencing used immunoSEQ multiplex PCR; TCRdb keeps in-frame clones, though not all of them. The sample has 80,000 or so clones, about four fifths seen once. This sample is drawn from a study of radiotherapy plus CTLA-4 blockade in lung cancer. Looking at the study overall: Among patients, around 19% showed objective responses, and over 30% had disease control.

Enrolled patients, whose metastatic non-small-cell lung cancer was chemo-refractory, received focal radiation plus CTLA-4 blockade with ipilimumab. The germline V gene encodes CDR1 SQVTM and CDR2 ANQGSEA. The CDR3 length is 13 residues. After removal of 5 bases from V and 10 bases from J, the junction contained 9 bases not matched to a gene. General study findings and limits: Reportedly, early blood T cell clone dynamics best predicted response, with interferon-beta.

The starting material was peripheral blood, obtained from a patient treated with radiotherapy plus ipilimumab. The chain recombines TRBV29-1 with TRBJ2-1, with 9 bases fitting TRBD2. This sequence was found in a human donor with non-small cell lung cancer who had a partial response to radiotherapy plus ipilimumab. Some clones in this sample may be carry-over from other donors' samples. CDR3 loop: CSVSASGKGEQFF. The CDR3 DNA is TGCAGCGTTTCGGCTAGCGGGAAGGGGGAGCAGTTCTTC.